This T cell receptor beta chain appears in the sequencing data of a study of human T cells and chemical hapten exposure (dated by TCRdb to about 2021). Some background on the complete study: For sensitization, 2% DPC in acetone was applied to a roughly 2 cm by roughly 2 cm area of upper inner arm skin. Throughout the study period of around 24 weeks, patients also received therapeutic DPC doses to the scalp every week. Patch testing on the upper back used Finn chambers containing 0.01% DPC, with scoring done after 6 days according to International Contact Dermatitis Research Group standards. The patient cohort, mostly female, included alopecia areata with under or over 50% scalp involvement, alopecia totalis and alopecia universalis. The libraries were sequenced as a pool, and the TCR yield per sample differed mostly because of small variations in library volumes within the pool. Peripheral blood TCR repertoire changes were tracked in vivo in alopecia patients during primary and secondary sensitization to the hapten diphenylcyclopropenone (DPC). Blood samples were taken from patients before sensitization (week 0) and at 2, 6 and about 24 weeks after DPC sensitization. Blood for TCR sequencing was provided by twenty-nine alopecia patients at one to four time points (pre-sensitization, 2, 6 and 24 weeks). What the research found in general, with its limitations: After repeated subsampling, changes were observed in the strength of the expansion versus patch-test correlation and in the threshold at which the correlation became significant. Compared with pre-sensitization or healthy control sets, expanded TCRs formed significantly more large CDR3 similarity clusters, which is consistent with antigen-driven responses. A positive correlation was found between the number of PT1 expanded TCRs and patch test score, with significance reached at thresholds 8, 16 and 32 but not 4. The number of TCRs above 1 in 1000 frequency did not change with DPC sensitization; there was no evidence of global repertoire structure alterations. Because every patient had alopecia, a presumed autoimmune disease, the patients' immune response might differ from that of healthy individuals.

The time point tag for this specimen amounts to: pre-sensitization, week 0. The sample's treatment or condition label, decoded: therapeutic diphenylcyclopropenone sensitization with weekly scalp DPC. At every patch-test visit, the blood draw took place before the patch test was put on. Patients were eligible if aged 18 to 70, diagnosed with alopecia and judged suitable for DPC therapy, and pregnant patients were excluded. Total RNA was extracted from unfractionated whole blood collected in Tempus Blood RNA tubes. The library was built by means of RACE. TCRdb names NextSeq 500 as the instrument used. During library preparation, unique molecular identifiers were attached to individual cDNA molecules so that TCRs could be counted quantitatively and reproducibly. Each blood RNA sample was used to sequence both TCR alpha and TCR beta chains. The paper's processing steps were these. Samples had a median of 95,638 TCRs, with a range from about 23,224 to 750,000. The Decombinator software suite was used to annotate V, J and CDR3 in the TCR reads. For the PS versus PT1 abundance plots, all samples were subsampled to the same number of TCRs (28,000). Expanded TCRs were defined as absent before sensitization and observed at least eight times at the 2-week time point. The public reads were run again by TCRdb, first through fastp at Q25 and then through MiXCR, and only productive beta chains were kept. Every CDR3 protein is listed once, alongside the most common genes and DNA of its rows. The V and J calls reflect TCRdb's pipeline rather than the authors' work. The sample data list around 300,000 distinct CDR3 sequences, and over 5% of these were observed just once. The ten biggest clones cover around 8.8% of the sample.

As to this clonotype: The antigen it recognizes is unknown. Base qualities are not recorded, but no much larger clone differs from it by a single base.

A distance of 12 bases separates the germline ends of V and J, which lose 3 bases and 4 bases respectively. Spanning cysteine to phenylalanine, the CDR3 consists of 14 amino acids. Of all the DNA, just the CDR3 is kept, 42 bases in frame from base 1. The chain is assembled from TRBV12-3 or TRBV12-4 and TRBJ1-1; TRBD1 is a weak D gene call, 5 bases matching. Sequences were derived from whole blood, sampled in connection with sensitization to the hapten diphenylcyclopropenone (DPC). The TCR originated in a woman under 30 with alopecia areata. Some clones in this sample may be carry-over from other donors' samples. In nucleotides, the sequence is TGTGCCAGCAGTTTTGACAGAGAATTCACTGAAGCTTTCTTT. Its protein is CASSFDREFTEAFF.